Below are 16 T cell receptor beta chains sequenced from a single sample in a study of blood T cell repertoires in COVID-19. Sequenced by immunoSEQ multiplex PCR; TCRdb stores in-frame clones only, minus some. The profile covers some 260,000 clones, with 88% appearing a single time and around 0.67% taken by the ten largest. Sequencing used peripheral blood. These receptors were taken from a human donor in a cohort sampled during active COVID-19.

This clone showed up just once. The V call is TRBV30, the J call TRBJ1-2; D gene unclear. V was clipped by 1 base and J by 4 bases, with 16 bases between them. The germline V gene encodes CDR1 GTSNPN and CDR2 SVGIG (reference sequence). The CDR3 has 15 residues. In DNA, the CDR3 is TGTGCCTGGAGTGGGATCCGAGGGATAACCTATGGCTACACCTTC. This encodes CAWSGIRGITYGYTF. Using reference TRBV30 and TRBJ1-2 for the parts outside the CDR3, the full variable domain is SQTIHQWPATLVQPVGSPLSLECTVEGTSNPNLYWYRQAAGRGLQLLFYSVGIGQISSEVPQNLSASRPQDRQFILSSKKLLLSDSGFYLCAWSGIRGITYGYTFGSGTRLTVV.

The chain is built from TRBV28 and TRBJ2-1, with 7 bases that match TRBD1. Per the germline V gene, CDR1 is MDHEN and CDR2 is SYDVKM. The CDR3 is 13 amino acids. The V segment lost 8 bases and the J segment 7 bases; nucleotides outside the gene matches: 8. CDR3 residues: CASSDRDKNEQFF. The CDR3 nucleotides are TGTGCCAGCTCCGACAGGGACAAGAATGAGCAGTTCTTC.

J is TRBJ1-2 and V is TRBV4-3; D is unclear. V was clipped by 1 base and J by 4 bases, with 10 bases between them. This CDR3 has 14 amino acids. Per the germline V gene, CDR1 is LGHNA and CDR2 is YSLEER. The CDR3 DNA follows: TGCGCCAGCAGCCAAGGGGTGGGAGGCTATGGCTACACCTTC. Encoded protein: CASSQGVGGYGYTF.

This chain joins TRBV5-6 and TRBJ2-5, with a tentative D call TRBD1 (7 bases). Germline CDR1 SGHDT, CDR2 YYEEEE. CDR3 size: 14 residues. V was clipped by 4 bases and J by 5 bases, with 15 bases between them. The chain's CDR3 is CASSVGDSGETQYF. CDR3 in DNA: TGTGCCAGCAGCGTCGGGGACAGCGGGGAGACCCAGTACTTC.

The rearrangement links TRBV5-6 to TRBJ1-4, with 7 bases fitting TRBD1. The germline CDR1 and CDR2 sequences are SGHDT and YYEEEE. The V gene end was trimmed by 3 bases and the J gene end by 8 bases; junction bases not matched to a gene: 13. This CDR3 comprises 16 residues. CDR3 DNA sequence: TGTGCCAGCAGCTGGGGGTCCGGGACAGTTGAAGAAAAACTGTTTTTT. Translated, it gives CASSWGSGTVEEKLFF. Full variable domain (outside the CDR3, taken from reference TRBV5-6 and TRBJ1-4): DAGVTQSPTHLIKTRGQQVTLRCSPKSGHDTVSWYQQALGQGPQFIFQYYEEEERQRGNFPDRFSGHQFPNYSSELNVNALLLGDSALYLCASSWGSGTVEEKLFFGSGTQLSVL.

This chain links TRBV15 with TRBJ1-4, with 7 bases identical to TRBD1. The CDR3 is 15 residues long. Germline CDR1 LNHNV, CDR2 YYDKDF (reference sequence). The V gene end was trimmed by 1 base and the J gene end by 4 bases; junction bases not matched to a gene: 3. CDR3 residues: CATSRVTGSNEKLFF. The DNA of the CDR3 is TGTGCCACCAGCAGAGTGACAGGGAGTAATGAAAAACTGTTTTTT.

V and J are TRBV3-1 (or the pseudogene TRBV3-2) and TRBJ1-6; D remains ambiguous. CDR3 length: 14 residues. Germline V gene lookup returns CDR1 LGHDT and CDR2 YNNKEL (reference sequence). The ends were cut back, 4 bases at V and 9 bases at J, with 13 bases in the middle. This chain's CDR3 is CASSRERVGSPLHF. The CDR3 DNA reads as TGTGCCAGCAGCCGGGAGAGGGTGGGTTCACCCCTCCACTTT.

The chain employs TRBV7-2 and TRBJ2-7, with D tentatively TRBD2 (6 bases). CDR1 SGHTA and CDR2 FQGNSA come from the germline V gene. The CDR3 spans 14 residues. V was shortened by 7 bases and J by 3 bases, with 16 bases between the two germline ends. CDR3 loop: CASNNPGLNYEQYF. CDR3 in DNA: TGTGCCAGCAACAACCCGGGACTCAACTACGAGCAGTACTTC.

The V call is TRBV29-1, the J call TRBJ1-3; 9 nucleotides line up with TRBD1. The CDR3 loop spans 13 amino acids. From germline, CDR1 is SQVTM and CDR2 ANQGSEA. J was trimmed by 2 bases and V by 4 bases; bases with no gene match: 0. As DNA, the CDR3 is TGCAGCGTTGGGACAGGGGCTGGAAACACCATATATTTT. This codes for CSVGTGAGNTIYF.

The rearrangement links TRBV27 to TRBJ2-5, with 11 bases identical to TRBD2. Germline assignment: CDR1 MNHEY and CDR2 SMNVEV (reference sequence). J gave up 5 bases and V 4 bases, and 6 bases lay outside the gene matches. The CDR3 has 15 residues. CDR3 coding DNA: TGTGCCAGCAGTTCCCTAGCGGGAGGTGGTGAGACCCAGTACTTC. It specifies CASSSLAGGGETQYF.

The chain employs TRBV19 and TRBJ2-7; TRBD1 matches 9 bases. J gave up 4 bases and V 6 bases, and 10 bases lay outside the gene matches. Germline loops: CDR1 LNHDA, CDR2 SQIVND (reference sequence). The CDR3 consists of 15 residues. CDR3 sequence: CASSFNRGRGYEQYF. Here the CDR3 DNA reads TGTGCCAGTAGCTTTAACAGGGGGCGCGGGTACGAGCAGTACTTC.

V and J are TRBV4-3 and TRBJ2-3; 8 nucleotides agree with TRBD2. In germline, CDR1 is LGHNA, CDR2 YSLEER. CDR3 size: 16 residues. The junction had 6 bases not matched to a gene; V was cut back by 0 bases and J by 4 bases. DNA of the CDR3: TGCGCCAGCAGCCAAGATACGGGAGGGATGGCAGATACGCAGTATTTT. It translates to CASSQDTGGMADTQYF.

In DNA form, the CDR3 reads TGTGCCAGCAGCCAAGAGGGGGCCTGGGTGAGGACGGATTACAATGAGCAGTTCTTC. Translation gives CASSQEGAWVRTDYNEQFF. The gene calls are TRBV3-1 (or the pseudogene TRBV3-2) and TRBJ2-1; weak D call: TRBD1 (6 bases). V shed 0 bases and J shed 4 bases, with 22 bases lying between them. This CDR3 has 19 residues. From germline, CDR1 is LGHDT and CDR2 YNNKEL (reference sequence).

In DNA, the CDR3 is TGTGCCTGGAGGCGGGGGCTTAGCTCCTACGAGCAGTACTTC. Translated, it gives CAWRRGLSSYEQYF. The chain combines TRBV30 with TRBJ2-7; a weak D match, TRBD2 (7 bases). The CDR3 has 14 amino acids. Deletions cut 3 bases from V and 0 bases from J, with 12 bases between. Germline V gene sequence: CDR1 GTSNPN, CDR2 SVGIG (reference sequence).

The chain carries TRBV28 and TRBJ2-7, with D possibly being TRBD2 (6 bases). V lost 6 bases, J lost 4 bases, and 22 bases lay in between. The CDR3 is made up of 16 amino acids. The germline gives CDR1 MDHEN, CDR2 SYDVKM. In nucleotides, the CDR3 is TGTGCCAGCAGCTGGGGCCTGGTTGCGGAGGGTTACGAGCAGTACTTC. This encodes CASSWGLVAEGYEQYF.

The chain is built from TRBV6-5 and TRBJ1-1; 7 bases are a match to TRBD1. The CDR3 loop spans 15 amino acids. In germline, CDR1 is MNHEY, CDR2 SVGAGI. The junction had 9 bases not matched to a gene; V was cut back by 5 bases and J by 3 bases. CDR3 sequence reads: CASSKSGTGDTEAFF. The CDR3 coding sequence is TGTGCCAGCAGTAAAAGCGGAACAGGGGACACTGAAGCTTTCTTT.